The 8 T cell receptor beta chains given below trace back to one sample, sequenced in a study of human T cells and chemical hapten exposure. TCRdb recomputed calls from the RACE reads with MiXCR, one row per CDR3 protein. The table lists 380,000 or so distinct CDR3 sequences, around 5% of them singletons. Time point given: pre-sensitization, week 0. As for treatment: therapeutic diphenylcyclopropenone sensitization with weekly scalp DPC. Sequenced here: whole blood, sampled in connection with sensitization to the hapten diphenylcyclopropenone (DPC). The receptors originated from a woman between 18 and 29 years old with alopecia areata. Some clones in this sample may be carry-over from other donors' samples.

This clonotype was seen only a few times. This chain connects TRBV6-2 or TRBV6-3 to TRBJ1-1; 9 bases fit TRBD1. Germline V gene sequence: CDR1 MNHEY, CDR2 SVGEGT. This CDR3 contains 14 residues. J was trimmed by 4 bases and V by 7 bases; bases with no gene match: 7. CDR3 nucleotide sequence: TGTGCCAGCACCGGGGACAGGGTAGGCACTGAAGCTTTCTTT. Translation gives CASTGDRVGTEAFF.

This clonotype has at least ten counts. V gene TRBV7-2 combines with J gene TRBJ2-3, with D possibly being TRBD2 (6 bases). This CDR3 has 14 amino acids. The ends were cut back, 0 bases at V and 4 bases at J, with 8 bases in the middle. Per the germline V gene, CDR1 is SGHTA and CDR2 is FQGNSA. The CDR3 nucleotides read TGTGCCAGCAGCTTAGCGGGGGGTGCAGATACGCAGTATTTT. Translating it yields CASSLAGGADTQYF.

This clonotype was found a few times. The rearrangement links TRBV29-1 to TRBJ1-1; 7 positions match TRBD1. CDR1 and CDR2 from the germline V gene are SQVTM and ANQGSEA. The V and J ends lost 6 bases and 0 bases, in that order; junction bases with no gene match: 7. The CDR3 consists of 14 residues. The CDR3 region has the DNA TGCAGCGTCCTTAAGGACAGGATGAACACTGAAGCTTTCTTT. Translation gives CSVLKDRMNTEAFF. Together with reference TRBV29-1 and TRBJ1-1, the CDR3 gives the full variable domain: SAVISQKPSRDICQRGTSLTIQCQVDSQVTMMFWYRQQPGQSLTLIATANQGSEATYESGFVIDKFPISRPNLTFSTLTVSNMSPEDSSIYLCSVLKDRMNTEAFFGQGTRLTVV.

In this sample, this clonotype turned up a few times. The V gene is TRBV6-5, the J gene TRBJ1-2; 10 nucleotides line up with TRBD1. CDR3 length equals 14 residues. V gave up 5 bases and J gave up 4 bases; unmatched junction bases: 4. Germline CDR1 MNHEY, CDR2 SVGAGI. CDR3: CASSVDRGAYGYTF. In DNA form, the CDR3 reads TGTGCCAGCAGTGTGGACAGGGGGGCCTATGGCTACACCTTC.

Only a few counts were recorded for this clonotype. The chain couples TRBV2 to TRBJ2-2, with D unclear. Looked up from germline, CDR1 is SNHLY and CDR2 is FYNNEI. V lost 0 bases and J 8 bases, leaving 10 bases between the germline ends. The CDR3 has 14 amino acids. CDR3 residues: CASSEARSAGELFF. The CDR3 coding sequence is TGTGCCAGCAGTGAAGCGCGGAGTGCAGGGGAGCTGTTTTTT.

The rearrangement joins TRBV7-2 to TRBJ1-4; D possibly corresponds to TRBD1 (5 bases). Per germline, CDR1 SGHTA and CDR2 FQGNSA. CDR3 size: 15 residues. With 0 bases removed from V and 8 bases from J, the gap between germline ends came to 13 bases. The CDR3 sequence is CASSLAGTALEKLFF. CDR3 DNA sequence: TGTGCCAGCAGCTTAGCCGGGACGGCTTTAGAAAAACTGTTTTTT. Together with reference TRBV7-2 and TRBJ1-4, the CDR3 gives the full variable domain: GAGVSQSPSNKVTEKGKDVELRCDPISGHTALYWYRQSLGQGLEFLIYFQGNSAPDKSGLPSDRFSAERTGGSVSTLTIQRTQQEDSAVYLCASSLAGTALEKLFFGSGTQLSVL.

There are a few counts of this clonotype. This rearrangement joins TRBV2 to TRBJ1-1; weak D call: TRBD1 (5 bases). Germline assignment: CDR1 SNHLY and CDR2 FYNNEI. V lost 2 bases to trimming and J lost 8 bases, with 12 bases between them. The CDR3 has 13 amino acids. CDR3: CASSEQSGWEAFF. CDR3 DNA: TGTGCCAGCAGTGAACAATCAGGGTGGGAAGCTTTCTTT.

The rearrangement joins TRBV7-2 to TRBJ1-3; the D is unclear. Germline CDR1 and CDR2: SGHTA and FQGNSA. The CDR3 loop spans 15 amino acids. Trimming took 1 base from V and 0 from J, leaving 7 bases between them. Here the CDR3 reads CASSLVPGSGNTIYF. The DNA of the CDR3 is TGTGCCAGCAGCTTAGTTCCGGGCTCTGGAAACACCATATATTTT.